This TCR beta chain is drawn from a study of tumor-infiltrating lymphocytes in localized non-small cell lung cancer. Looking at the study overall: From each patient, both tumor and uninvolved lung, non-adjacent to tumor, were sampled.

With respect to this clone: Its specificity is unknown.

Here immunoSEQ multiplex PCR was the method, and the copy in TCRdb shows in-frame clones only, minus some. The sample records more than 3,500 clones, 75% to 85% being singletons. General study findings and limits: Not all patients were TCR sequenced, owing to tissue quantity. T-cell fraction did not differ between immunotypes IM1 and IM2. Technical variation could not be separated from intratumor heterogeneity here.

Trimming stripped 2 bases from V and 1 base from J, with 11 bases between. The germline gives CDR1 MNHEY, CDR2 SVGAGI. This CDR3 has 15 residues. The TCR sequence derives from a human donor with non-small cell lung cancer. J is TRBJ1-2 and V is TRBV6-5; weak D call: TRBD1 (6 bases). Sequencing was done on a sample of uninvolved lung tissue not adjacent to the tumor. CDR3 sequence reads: CASSYGRGINYGYTF. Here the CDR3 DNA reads TGTGCCAGCAGTTACGGGAGGGGGATTAACTATGGCTACACCTTC.